Following are 14 T cell receptor beta chains from one sample sequenced in a study of blood T cell repertoires in COVID-19. Only in-frame clones appear in the TCRdb table, and some are missing; sequencing was by immunoSEQ multiplex PCR. The table records 190,000 or so clones, about 80% of them present only once. The sample comprised PBMCs or T cells enriched from blood (not recorded which). These receptors came from a man aged 40-49 years who had recovered from COVID-19.

The rearrangement uses TRBV19 and TRBJ1-2; D call uncertain. This CDR3 is 15 amino acids long. V gave up 0 bases and J gave up 4 bases, with 12 bases separating them. Germline lookup yields CDR1 LNHDA and CDR2 SQIVND (reference sequence). The CDR3, as DNA: TGTGCCAGTAGTATAGACTTGAGGGCTTTCTATGGCTACACCTTC. Protein sequence: CASSIDLRAFYGYTF.

The chain joins TRBV29-1 to TRBJ1-1; TRBD1 aligns across 7 bases. Germline V gives CDR1 SQVTM, CDR2 ANQGSEA. V lost 0 bases and J lost 4; bases outside the gene matches: 8. This CDR3 comprises 15 residues. The CDR3 DNA is TGCAGCGTTGAAGACCGGACAGGCCGGGGCACTGAAGCTTTCTTT. Its protein product is CSVEDRTGRGTEAFF.

The chain couples TRBV27 to TRBJ1-4; D possibly corresponds to TRBD1 (6 bases). CDR1 is MNHEY, CDR2 SMNVEV, per germline (reference sequence). The V end lost 0 bases, the J end lost 10 bases, and 12 bases lay between the germline ends. The CDR3 runs 14 residues. The CDR3: CASSLSQDSGKLFF. The CDR3 DNA follows: TGTGCCAGCAGTTTATCGCAGGACAGCGGAAAACTGTTTTTT.

The V and J genes are TRBV11-2 and TRBJ2-5, with D possibly being TRBD2 (5 bases). Germline V lookup: CDR1 SGHAT, CDR2 FQNNGV. CDR3 length: 13 amino acids. Deletions cut 2 bases from V and 3 bases from J, with 7 bases between. CDR3 sequence reads: CASSLPSKETQYF. The DNA of the CDR3 is TGTGCCAGCAGCTTACCTAGCAAAGAGACCCAGTACTTC.

V is TRBV5-5 and J is TRBJ1-3; D possibly corresponds to TRBD1 (6 bases). CDR3 length equals 18 residues. The V end was cut by 0 bases, the J end by 3 bases, with 19 bases between. Germline V gene data show CDR1 as SGHKS and CDR2 as YYEKEE (reference sequence). In DNA form, the CDR3 reads TGTGCCAGCAGCTTGGAGTTGCAGGGGAGTCCTTTTGGAAACACCATATATTTT. Translation: CASSLELQGSPFGNTIYF.

Remarks on this clone: This likely comes from a read error, as the CDR3 has no conserved phenylalanine or tryptophan at its end. The limits of the CDR3 on the DNA are not certain, so only TCRdb's listed CDR3 is given. The chain recombines TRBV28 with TRBJ1-4. The CDR3 adds up to 12 amino acids, both ends counted. Germline-derived CDR1 and CDR2 are MDHEN and SYDVKM. The chain's CDR3 is CASSSLTGEALV.

The V gene is TRBV30, the J gene TRBJ2-7, with D hard to call. The CDR3 spans 13 residues. CDR1 GTSNPN and CDR2 SVGIG come from the germline V gene (reference sequence). Trimming shortened V by 2 bases and J by 2 bases, and 10 bases separated the two germline ends. The CDR3 is CAWSRKAAYEQYF. DNA of the CDR3: TGTGCCTGGAGTAGGAAGGCGGCCTACGAGCAGTACTTC.

This clone occurred once. The chain links TRBV11-2 to TRBJ2-1; 11 positions agree with TRBD1. The CDR3 runs to 14 residues. Per germline, CDR1 SGHAT and CDR2 FQNNGV. V shed 2 bases, J shed 10 bases, and the junction held 4 bases outside the gene matches. CDR3 sequence reads: CASSLNRDRGEQFF. The CDR3 nucleotides are TGTGCCAGCAGCTTAAATCGGGACAGGGGGGAGCAGTTCTTC.

The chain combines TRBV5-6 with TRBJ2-5; D may be TRBD1 (6 bases). The CDR3 covers 13 residues. The V and J ends lost 2 bases and 5 bases respectively, with 10 bases between them. CDR1 is SGHDT and CDR2 is YYEEEE in the germline V gene. The CDR3 spells CASSLTGLETQYF. The DNA for the CDR3 is TGTGCCAGCAGCTTAACAGGGCTGGAGACCCAGTACTTC. Filled out from reference TRBV5-6 and TRBJ2-5, the complete variable domain reads DAGVTQSPTHLIKTRGQQVTLRCSPKSGHDTVSWYQQALGQGPQFIFQYYEEEERQRGNFPDRFSGHQFPNYSSELNVNALLLGDSALYLCASSLTGLETQYFGPGTRLLVL.

The chain combines TRBV12-3 or TRBV12-4 with TRBJ1-1, with TRBD1 matching 7 bases. This CDR3 is built from 13 residues. Germline trimming cut 6 bases from V and 4 bases from J; bases unmatched to any gene: 5. The CDR3 is CASRVTGSTEAFF. CDR3 nucleotide sequence: TGTGCCAGCAGGGTGACAGGGTCCACTGAAGCTTTCTTT.

The chain couples TRBV19 to TRBJ1-2, with 10 bases lining up with TRBD1. This CDR3 comprises 14 residues. Losses at the gene ends were 3 bases for V and 4 bases for J; bases not matched to a gene: 2. CDR1 is LNHDA and CDR2 is SQIVND in the germline V gene (reference sequence). This CDR3 is CASSIGTGVYGYTF. The CDR3 DNA reads TGTGCCAGTAGTATCGGGACAGGGGTCTATGGCTACACCTTC. The full variable domain, its missing parts supplied by reference TRBV19 and TRBJ1-2, is DGGITQSPKYLFRKEGQNVTLSCEQNLNHDAMYWYRQDPGQGLRLIYYSQIVNDFQKGDIAEGYSVSREKKESFPLTVTSAQKNPTAFYLCASSIGTGVYGYTFGSGTRLTVV.

V usage is TRBV27 and J usage is TRBJ1-2; D gene ambiguous. The V and J ends lost 6 bases and 7 bases respectively, with 21 bases between them. The CDR3 length is 15 residues. Germline V CDR1 and CDR2: MNHEY, SMNVEV (reference sequence). In DNA, the CDR3 is TGTGCCAGCAGCCCGTCCCCCCCTCGGGTGACTGGCTACACCTTC. Protein product: CASSPSPPRVTGYTF.

The chain links TRBV2 to TRBJ2-4, with unresolved D. CDR1 SNHLY and CDR2 FYNNEI come from the germline V gene. The CDR3 has 14 amino acids. Trimming took 3 bases from V and 1 from J, leaving 7 bases between them. CDR3 in DNA: TGTGCCAGCAGTGATATCCGGGCCAAAAACATTCAGTACTTC. Residues: CASSDIRAKNIQYF.

This clone was detected only once. The V and J genes are TRBV4-3 and TRBJ2-5; a weak D match, TRBD1 (6 bases). This CDR3 has 15 residues. Germline CDR1 reads LGHNA; CDR2 reads YSLEER. The ends were cut back, 4 bases at V and 2 bases at J, with 14 bases in the middle. CDR3 nucleotides: TGCGCCAGCAGCCGTAGCAGGGGATTTCAAGAGACCCAGTACTTC. It is translated as CASSRSRGFQETQYF.